The rows below give T cell receptor beta chains drawn from one sample of a study of CD8+CD57+ T cells in acquired aplastic anemia. TCRdb re-called the reads through MiXCR, storing one row per CDR3 protein. The top ten hold just under 20% of the sample, which has around 220,000 distinct CDR3 sequences, 40% to 60% seen once. Sample: sorted CD4+, CD8+, or CD8+CD57+ T cells (not recorded which) from PBMCs. The receptors were sampled from a human donor with aplastic anemia. Each CDR3 is given with its conserved first and last residue. The order of the fields is clone size, D gene, J gene, V gene, CDR3 DNA, CDR3 protein. The D gene is left open where the match is weak. Not every row has a clone size; where given, it reads once, few, many or a size class.

NA | NA | TRBJ2-7 | TRBV19 | TGTGCCAGTAGTATGGGTCTAGAGAAATACGAGCAGTACTTC | CASSMGLEKYEQYF
many | TRBD1 | TRBJ1-2 | TRBV5-1 | TGCGCCAGCAGCTTGGGTAGGATAGTGCGGGACAGGGCTTCATATGGCTACACCTTC | CASSLGRIVRDRASYGYTF
NA | TRBD2 | TRBJ2-7 | TRBV9 | TGTGCCAGCAGCCTAACGGGGGGAGGGAACGAGCAGTACTTC | CASSLTGGGNEQYF
NA | TRBD1 | TRBJ2-7 | TRBV15 | TGTGCCACCAGAACCGGGACAGGGGTAGATCAGCAGTACTTC | CATRTGTGVDQQYF
NA | TRBD1 | TRBJ1-6 | TRBV20-1 | TGCAGTGCGCGAAGTACCGGGACAGGCTGGTCACCCCTCCACTTT | CSARSTGTGWSPLHF
NA | NA | TRBJ1-6 | TRBV10-3 | TGTGCCAGTAGGCAGGGACAAAATAGTTCACCCCTCCACTTT | CASRQGQNSSPLHF
many | NA | TRBJ1-5 | TRBV7-8 | TGTGCCAGCAGCTTAGGTCCAGGTCAGCCCCAGCATTTT | CASSLGPGQPQHF
many | NA | TRBJ1-3 | TRBV5-1 | TGCGCCAGCAGCTTGGAGGGTTTCTCTGGAAACACCATATATTTT | CASSLEGFSGNTIYF
many | NA | TRBJ1-1 | TRBV19 | TGTGCCAGTAGTGTTCGACAGAACACTGAAGCTTTCTTT | CASSVRQNTEAFF
few | NA | TRBJ1-6 | TRBV20-1 | TGTAGTGCTACGGTATTAGGGGAATCTCGATCACCCCTCCACTTT | CSATVLGESRSPLHF
few | TRBD1 | TRBJ1-2 | TRBV30 | TGTGCCTGGAGCAACAGGGGGCCCTATGGCTACACCTTC | CAWSNRGPYGYTF
NA | NA | TRBJ2-7 | TRBV29-1 | TGCAGCGTAGTAGGACGAGGGAGGTCCTACGAGCAGTACTTC | CSVVGRGRSYEQYF
NA | NA | TRBJ2-5 | TRBV11-2 | TGTGCCAGCAGCTTAGATAGTTCCCCCCAAGAGACCCAGTACTTC | CASSLDSSPQETQYF
NA | NA | TRBJ2-3 | TRBV7-9 | TGTGCCAGCAGCTACGCGAGGGCGGCCACCCAAAGTCTGGCAACAGATACGCAGTATTTT | CASSYARAATQSLATDTQYF
many | NA | TRBJ1-6 | TRBV10-3 | TGTGCCATCAGTGGGGCCGAGGGTTCACCCCTCCACTTT | CAISGAEGSPLHF
NA | NA | TRBJ2-3 | TRBV7-2 | TGTGCCAGCAGCACCCGGACCCAGTCAACAGATACGCAGTATTTT | CASSTRTQSTDTQYF
NA | NA | TRBJ1-6 | TRBV25-1 | TGTGCCAGCAGTGTCTCGCACAGACTCTCCTATAATTCACCCCTCCACTTT | CASSVSHRLSYNSPLHF
NA | TRBD1 | TRBJ1-1 | TRBV7-3 | TGTGCCAGCAGCAGGGACAGGGGCACTGAAGCTTTCTTT | CASSRDRGTEAFF
NA | TRBD1 | TRBJ1-1 | TRBV2 | TGTGCCAGCAGTGACAACTCTTGGGGACAGCTGAACACTGAAGCTTTCTTT | CASSDNSWGQLNTEAFF
few | NA | TRBJ1-2 | TRBV28 | TGTGCCAGCGGCAACAGCGTCTATGGCTACACCTTC | CASGNSVYGYTF
many | NA | TRBJ2-6 | TRBV9 | TGTGCCAGCAGCCCCCGGGACGTCGGCTCTGGGGCCAACGTCCTGACTTTC | CASSPRDVGSGANVLTF
NA | TRBD2 | TRBJ2-2 | TRBV2 | TGTGCCAGCAGTGGAGGACTAGCGGCCGGGGAGCTGTTTTTT | CASSGGLAAGELFF
NA | NA | TRBJ1-1 | TRBV7-6 | TGTGCCAGCAGCCCTCCGGGACTCCCGAACACTGAAGCTTTCTTT | CASSPPGLPNTEAFF
NA | TRBD2 | TRBJ2-3 | TRBV9 | TGTGCCAGCAGCAAACCGGGACTAGGGGTAGGGCAGTATTTT | CASSKPGLGVGQYF
many | NA | TRBJ1-5 | TRBV7-8 | TGTGCCAGCAGCCGCCTGGAGGGGAGCGGTCAGCCCCAGCATTTT | CASSRLEGSGQPQHF
many | NA | TRBJ1-5 | TRBV20-1 | TGCAGTGCTAGAGTCTCAGGATATAGCAATCAGCCCCAGCATTTT | CSARVSGYSNQPQHF
NA | TRBD1 | TRBJ1-2 | TRBV25-1 | TGTGCCAGCAGTGACTGGACAGGGAACTATGGCTACACCTTC | CASSDWTGNYGYTF
NA | TRBD2 | TRBJ2-2 | TRBV5-1 | TGCGCCAGCAGCTCCGGGACTAGCAGGGGGGAGCTGTTTTTT | CASSSGTSRGELFF
many | TRBD1 | TRBJ1-2 | TRBV19 | TGTGCCAGTAGTATTTTGGGACAGGGAGGTGCTAACTATGGCTACACCTTC | CASSILGQGGANYGYTF
few | NA | TRBJ2-7 | TRBV20-1 | TGCAGTGCTAGTGAGGTTGAGCAGTACTTC | CSASEVEQYF
many | NA | TRBJ1-6 | TRBV20-1 | TGCAGTGCTAGAGTACAGGGCAATACGAATTCACCCCTCCACTTT | CSARVQGNTNSPLHF
NA | NA | TRBJ2-3 | TRBV7-8 | TGTGCCAGCAGCTTAGTCGGGCTGAACACTGATACGCAGTATTTT | CASSLVGLNTDTQYF
few | NA | TRBJ1-2 | TRBV27 | TGTGCCAGCAGTTCCACAGGGTTGGGTGGCTACACCTTC | CASSSTGLGGYTF
few | TRBD2 | TRBJ2-7 | TRBV20-1 | TGCAGTGCTCGCGGGACTAGCGGGACTTGGGAGCAGTACTTC | CSARGTSGTWEQYF
NA | NA | TRBJ1-2 | TRBV10-3 | TGTGCCATCAGTTTTTCTGTCAAGACTAACTATGGCTACACCTTC | CAISFSVKTNYGYTF